This T cell receptor (beta chain) was recorded in a study of identical twins. Study-wide results and caveats: Models, which agreed with sharing between unrelated individuals, nonetheless underestimated the out-of-frame TCR alpha sharing seen in monozygotic twins.

This clonotype was observed a few times. Its cognate antigen is unknown. TCRdb re-called the 5' RACE reads with MiXCR, one entry per CDR3 protein. The top ten hold roughly 0.46% of the sample, which has about 530,000 distinct CDR3 sequences, about 16% seen once. Trimming removed 3 bases from V and 7 bases from J, with 12 bases in between. Per the germline V gene, CDR1 is DFQATT and CDR2 is SNEGSKA (reference sequence). The CDR3 consists of 13 residues. This same sample was also taken into another study, of yellow fever vaccine responses in identical twins.

The TCR sequence derives from a young woman in good health. The chain carries TRBV20-1 and TRBJ1-4, with a tentative D call TRBD1 (5 bases). Sequenced: CD4+ T cells sorted from blood. The CDR3 sequence: CSASGGQGEKLFF. CDR3 in DNA: TGCAGTGCTAGTGGCGGGCAGGGTGAAAAACTGTTTTTT.